A single sample is the source of the 15 T cell receptor beta chains below, sequenced in a study of T cell changes during pregnancy in multiple sclerosis. The method was immunoSEQ multiplex PCR; TCRdb's version includes in-frame clones alone and lacks a portion of them. The top ten clones hold more than 8% of a sample with about 24,000 clones, 90% of them seen once. This sample comprised CD8+ T cells from peripheral blood mononuclear cells, obtained in the third trimester of pregnancy. These TCRs come from a female donor in good health, enrolled as a control in a pregnancy study.

This chain connects TRBV19 to TRBJ2-7; D might be TRBD2 (6 bases). Germline values: CDR1 LNHDA, CDR2 SQIVND (reference sequence). CDR3 length equals 15 residues. Trimming removed 3 bases at V and 3 bases at J, with 15 bases between. CDR3 DNA: TGTGCCAGTAGTATCAGTCGCGGGACCCTCTACGAGCAGTACTTC. This encodes CASSISRGTLYEQYF.

The CDR3 DNA is TGTGCCAGCAGTTCTTTATCTGAAGCTTTCTTT. It is translated as CASSSLSEAFF. The chain couples TRBV28 to TRBJ1-1, with D uncertain. The CDR3 spans 11 residues. Looked up from germline, CDR1 is MDHEN and CDR2 is SYDVKM. V was pared by 4 bases and J by 6 bases, with 6 bases between.

This clone was found once. The chain combines TRBV15 with TRBJ2-7; 8 bases are a match to TRBD1. Germline CDR1 LNHNV, CDR2 YYDKDF (reference sequence). This CDR3 comprises 17 residues. The ends lost 2 bases at V and 0 bases at J; junction bases unmatched: 9. CDR3 in amino acids: CATSRSETGAFSYEQYF. The CDR3 coding sequence is TGTGCCACCAGCAGATCCGAGACAGGGGCTTTCTCCTACGAGCAGTACTTC.

On this clone itself: At one boundary the junction diverges from the germline segment, which might be a read error. The V and J genes are TRBV27 and TRBJ1-1; the match to TRBD1 covers 7 bases. CDR3 length equals 13 residues. Germline CDR1 MNHEY, CDR2 SMNVEV (reference sequence). The CDR3 region has the DNA TGTACCAGCAACGACAGGGTTAGGACTGAAGCTTTCTTT. It is translated as CTSNDRVRTEAFF.

This chain uses TRBV27 with TRBJ2-1; D is possibly TRBD2 (5 bases). Germline V gives CDR1 MNHEY, CDR2 SMNVEV (reference sequence). The length of the CDR3 is 16 residues. V lost 7 bases, J lost 0 bases, and 16 bases lay in between. CDR3: CASTLDSTFSYNEQFF. The CDR3 region has the DNA TGTGCCAGCACCTTGGACTCCACCTTCTCCTACAATGAGCAGTTCTTC.

The rearrangement links TRBV11-1 to TRBJ2-3, with 13 bases aligning to TRBD2. CDR1 is SGHAT, CDR2 FQDESV, per germline (reference sequence). J was trimmed by 1 base and V by 5 bases; bases with no gene match: 3. This CDR3 is built from 16 residues. The CDR3 DNA follows: TGTGCCAGCAGCCAAGGGACTAGCGGGGGCACAGATACGCAGTATTTT. This translates into CASSQGTSGGTDTQYF.

V gene TRBV7-9 combines with J gene TRBJ2-1; the D gene is possibly TRBD2 (5 bases). The CDR3 runs 14 residues. The V and J ends lost 5 bases and 0 bases respectively, with 8 bases between them. The germline V gene encodes CDR1 SEHNR and CDR2 FQNEAQ (reference sequence). CDR3 in amino acids: CASSQTISYNEQFF. The CDR3 bases are TGTGCCAGCAGCCAGACTATCTCCTACAATGAGCAGTTCTTC.

This chain uses TRBV19 with TRBJ1-2; 7 bases map to TRBD1. V gave up 3 bases and J gave up 4 bases; unmatched junction bases: 14. Looked up from germline, CDR1 is LNHDA and CDR2 is SQIVND (reference sequence). This CDR3 is 17 amino acids long. The CDR3 region is CASSIPPPRTGFYGYTF. CDR3 DNA sequence: TGTGCCAGTAGTATCCCGCCACCGCGGACAGGCTTCTATGGCTACACCTTC.

This clone was recorded only once. The same CDR3 can be traced to other DNA sequences in this sample. V usage is TRBV19 and J usage is TRBJ1-5; D ambiguous. This CDR3 has 15 amino acids. From germline, CDR1 is LNHDA and CDR2 SQIVND (reference sequence). Between the trimmed V and J ends, which lost 1 base and 0 bases, there was a span of 7 bases. CDR3: CASSIVSYSNQPQHF. The CDR3 bases are TGTGCCAGTAGTATAGTGTCTTATAGCAATCAGCCCCAGCATTTT.

The chain joins TRBV9 to TRBJ1-1, with D unclear. CDR1 is SGDLS and CDR2 is YYNGEE in the germline V gene. This CDR3 has 11 residues. Trimming left V 3 bases short and J 8 bases short, with 8 bases between. CDR3 sequence reads: CASSARGEAFF. The CDR3, as DNA: TGTGCCAGCAGCGCCCGCGGGGAAGCTTTCTTT. The full variable domain, rest sourced from reference TRBV9 and TRBJ1-1, is DSGVTQTPKHLITATGQRVTLRCSPRSGDLSVYWYQQSLDQGLQFLIQYYNGEERAKGNILERFSAQQFPDLHSELNLSSLELGDSALYFCASSARGEAFFGQGTRLTVV.

The gene calls are TRBV4-1 and TRBJ2-3; weak D call: TRBD2 (5 bases). CDR3 length equals 15 residues. Germline V gene lookup returns CDR1 MGHRA and CDR2 YSYEKL. V lost 0 bases and J 4 bases, leaving 11 bases between the germline ends. The DNA for the CDR3 is TGCGCCAGCAGCCAAGATAGGACGGGATCAGATACGCAGTATTTT. Its translation: CASSQDRTGSDTQYF.

The CDR3 loop is CASSSPGQGQETQYF. In nucleotides, the CDR3 is TGTGCCAGCAGCTCGCCGGGACAGGGTCAAGAGACCCAGTACTTC. The chain joins TRBV5-5 to TRBJ2-5; 9 bases match TRBD1. There are 15 residues in the CDR3. Trimming at V came to 3 bases and at J to 2 bases, leaving 5 bases not matched to a gene. Germline V CDR1 and CDR2: SGHKS, YYEKEE (reference sequence).

The chain is built from TRBV6-5 and TRBJ2-5; TRBD2 matches at 14 bases. Per the germline V gene, CDR1 is MNHEY and CDR2 is SVGAGI. With V trimmed by 10 bases and J by 4 bases, 5 bases remained unmatched. The CDR3 extends over 14 amino acids. CDR3 DNA sequence: TGTGCCACTTCGACTAGCGGGGGGGGAGAGACCCAGTACTTC. This gives the protein CATSTSGGGETQYF.

The CDR3 region has the DNA TGTGCCAGCAGCCGGAGACAGGGAGCGGCTTTTGGCTACACCTTC. Translating it yields CASSRRQGAAFGYTF. The chain joins TRBV7-9 to TRBJ1-2; 7 nucleotides agree with TRBD1. The V gene end was trimmed by 5 bases and the J gene end by 7 bases; junction bases not matched to a gene: 13. CDR1 and CDR2 (germline): SEHNR, FQNEAQ (reference sequence). The CDR3 has 15 amino acids.

The chain is built from TRBV19 and TRBJ1-1, with 9 bases lining up with TRBD1. J was trimmed by 2 bases and V by 7 bases; bases with no gene match: 11. This CDR3 is built from 16 residues. Germline CDR1 LNHDA, CDR2 SQIVND (reference sequence). The CDR3 reads CASTATGGWINTEAFF. As DNA, the CDR3 is TGTGCCAGTACAGCGACAGGGGGATGGATAAACACTGAAGCTTTCTTT. Supplemented by reference TRBV19 and TRBJ1-1, the full variable domain reads DGGITQSPKYLFRKEGQNVTLSCEQNLNHDAMYWYRQDPGQGLRLIYYSQIVNDFQKGDIAEGYSVSREKKESFPLTVTSAQKNPTAFYLCASTATGGWINTEAFFGQGTRLTVV.